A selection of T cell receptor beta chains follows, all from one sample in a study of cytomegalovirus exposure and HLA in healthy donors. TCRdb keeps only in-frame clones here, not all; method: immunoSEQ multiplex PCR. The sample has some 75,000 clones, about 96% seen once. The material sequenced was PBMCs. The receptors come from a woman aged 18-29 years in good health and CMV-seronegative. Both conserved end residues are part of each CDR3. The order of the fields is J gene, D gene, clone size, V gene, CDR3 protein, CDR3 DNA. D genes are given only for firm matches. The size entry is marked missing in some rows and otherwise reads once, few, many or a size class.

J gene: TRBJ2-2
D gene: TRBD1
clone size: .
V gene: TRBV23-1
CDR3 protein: CASSLPEGPGGCTGELFF
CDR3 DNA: TGCGCCAGCAGTCTCCCGGAGGGGCCAGGGGGCTGCACCGGGGAGCTGTTTTTT

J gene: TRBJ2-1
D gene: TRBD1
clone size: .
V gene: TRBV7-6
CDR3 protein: CAVYEGQGPLDNEHFF
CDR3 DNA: TGTGCCGTGTACGAGGGACAGGGCCCTTTGGACAATGAGCATTTCTTC

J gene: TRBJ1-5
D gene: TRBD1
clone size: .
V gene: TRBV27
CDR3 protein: CASSLLLPGQTAGISQPQHF
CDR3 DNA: TGTGCCAGCAGTTTACTTCTTCCGGGACAGACGGCGGGTATAAGTCAGCCCCAGCATTTT

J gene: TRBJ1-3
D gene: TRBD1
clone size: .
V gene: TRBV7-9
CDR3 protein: CASSSKGQGETPGNTIYF
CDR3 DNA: TGTGCCAGCAGCTCCAAGGGACAGGGCGAAACGCCTGGAAACACCATATATTTT

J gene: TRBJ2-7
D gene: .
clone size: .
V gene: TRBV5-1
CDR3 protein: CASRGAGMDEQYF
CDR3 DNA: TGCGCCAGTCGGGGGGCCGGGATGGATGAGCAGTACTTC

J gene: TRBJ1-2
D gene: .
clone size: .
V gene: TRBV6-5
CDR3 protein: CASSYSPDFVDGYTF
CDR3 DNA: TGTGCCAGCAGTTACTCGCCAGATTTCGTCGATGGCTACACCTTC

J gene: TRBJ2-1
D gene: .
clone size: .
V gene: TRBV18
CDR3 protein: CASSPPLNSDNEQFF
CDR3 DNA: TGTGCCAGCTCACCACCGTTGAATTCAGACAATGAGCAGTTCTTC

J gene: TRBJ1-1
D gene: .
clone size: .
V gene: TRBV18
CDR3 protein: CASSPPEDTEAFF
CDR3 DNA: TGTGCCAGCTCACCACCCGAGGACACTGAAGCTTTCTTT

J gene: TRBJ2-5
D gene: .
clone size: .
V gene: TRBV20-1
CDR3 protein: CGQVARETQYF
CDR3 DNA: TGCGGCCAGGTGGCGCGAGAGACCCAGTACTTC

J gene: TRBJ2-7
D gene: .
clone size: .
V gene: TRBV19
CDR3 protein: CASSIGVGPYEQYF
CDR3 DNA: TGTGCCAGTAGTATAGGAGTGGGGCCCTACGAGCAGTACTTC

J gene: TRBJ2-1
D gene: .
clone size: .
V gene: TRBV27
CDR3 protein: CASSLLPPTVVMRNEQFF
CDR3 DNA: TGTGCCAGCAGTTTACTTCCTCCGACGGTAGTGATGAGGAATGAGCAGTTCTTC

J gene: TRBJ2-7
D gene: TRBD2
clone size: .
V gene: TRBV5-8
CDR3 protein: CASSRRTSMVGYEQYF
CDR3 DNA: TGTGCCAGCAGCCGACGGACTAGCATGGTGGGCTACGAGCAGTACTTC

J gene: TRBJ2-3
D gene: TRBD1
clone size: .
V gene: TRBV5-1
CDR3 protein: CASSSGQGAIDTQYF
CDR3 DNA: TGCGCCAGCAGCTCAGGACAGGGGGCAATAGATACGCAGTATTTT

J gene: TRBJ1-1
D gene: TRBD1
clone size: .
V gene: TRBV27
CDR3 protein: CASSLSSTGRNTEAFF
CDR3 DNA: TGTGCCAGCAGTTTATCCTCGACAGGGAGGAACACTGAAGCTTTCTTT

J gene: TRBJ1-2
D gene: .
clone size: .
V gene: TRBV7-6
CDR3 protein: CASSPSDVSGGGYTF
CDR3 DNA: TGTGCCAGCAGCCCGTCGGACGTATCTGGAGGGGGCTACACCTTC

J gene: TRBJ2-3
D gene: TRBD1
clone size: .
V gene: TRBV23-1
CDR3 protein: CASSQSGGITDTQYF
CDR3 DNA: TGCGCCAGCAGTCAATCAGGGGGCATCACAGATACGCAGTATTTT

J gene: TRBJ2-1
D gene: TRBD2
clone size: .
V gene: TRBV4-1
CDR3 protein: CASSQILAGNHNEQFF
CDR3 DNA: TGCGCCAGCAGCCAAATACTAGCGGGTAATCACAATGAGCAGTTCTTC

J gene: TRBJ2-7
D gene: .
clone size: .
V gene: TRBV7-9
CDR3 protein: CASSLGGNTYEQYF
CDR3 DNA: TGTGCCAGCAGCTTGGGCGGGAATACCTACGAGCAGTACTTC

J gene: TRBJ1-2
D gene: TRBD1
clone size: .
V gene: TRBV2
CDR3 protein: CASSGQGFRGYTF
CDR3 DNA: TGTGCCAGCAGCGGACAGGGTTTCAGGGGCTACACCTTC

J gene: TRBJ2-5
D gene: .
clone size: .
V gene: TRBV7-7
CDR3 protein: CASSPQRLGETQYF
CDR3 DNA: TGTGCCAGCAGCCCTCAACGCCTAGGCGAGACCCAGTACTTC

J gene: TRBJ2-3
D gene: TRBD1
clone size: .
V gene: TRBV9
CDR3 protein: CASSVGGTADTQYF
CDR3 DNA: TGTGCCAGCAGCGTAGGGGGGACAGCAGATACGCAGTATTTT

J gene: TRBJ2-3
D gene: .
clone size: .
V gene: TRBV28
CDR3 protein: CASSSPGHSTDTQYF
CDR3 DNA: TGTGCCAGCAGTTCGCCGGGACATAGCACAGATACGCAGTATTTT

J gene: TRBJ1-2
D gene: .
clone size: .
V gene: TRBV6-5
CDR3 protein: CASGSNGDIYGYTF
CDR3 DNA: TGTGCCAGCGGATCGAACGGGGATATCTATGGCTACACCTTC

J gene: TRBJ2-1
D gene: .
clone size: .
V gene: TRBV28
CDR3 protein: CASTPGGQTDNEQFF
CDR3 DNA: TGTGCCAGCACCCCCGGCGGTCAGACAGACAATGAGCAGTTCTTC

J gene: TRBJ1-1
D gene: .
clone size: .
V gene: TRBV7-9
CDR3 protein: CASSFHVPTEDTEAFF
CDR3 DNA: TGTGCCAGCAGCTTCCACGTCCCAACGGAGGACACTGAAGCTTTCTTT

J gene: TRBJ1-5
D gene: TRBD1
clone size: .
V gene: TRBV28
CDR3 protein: CASSLGTEYQPQHF
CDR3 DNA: TGTGCCAGCAGTTTAGGGACAGAGTATCAGCCCCAGCATTTT

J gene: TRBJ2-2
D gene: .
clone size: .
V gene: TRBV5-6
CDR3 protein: CASSQGVVNAGELFF
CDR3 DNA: TGTGCCAGCAGCCAAGGGGTAGTGAACGCCGGGGAGCTGTTTTTT

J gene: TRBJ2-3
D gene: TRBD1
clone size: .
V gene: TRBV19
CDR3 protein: CASSTEGQGADTQYF
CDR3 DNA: TGTGCCAGTAGTACGGAGGGACAGGGGGCAGATACGCAGTATTTT

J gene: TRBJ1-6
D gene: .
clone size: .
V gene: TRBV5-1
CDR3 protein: CASSLGHFGAASPLHF
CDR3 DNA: TGCGCCAGCAGCTTGGGGCATTTCGGCGCGGCCTCACCCCTCCACTTT

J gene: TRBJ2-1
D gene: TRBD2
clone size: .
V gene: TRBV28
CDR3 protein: CASSSGLAGPEQFF
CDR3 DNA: TGTGCCAGCAGTTCGGGACTAGCCGGTCCGGAGCAGTTCTTC

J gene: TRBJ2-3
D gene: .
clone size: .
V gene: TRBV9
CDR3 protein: CASSSGQNTDTQYF
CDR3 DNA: TGTGCCAGCAGCTCAGGACAGAACACAGATACGCAGTATTTT

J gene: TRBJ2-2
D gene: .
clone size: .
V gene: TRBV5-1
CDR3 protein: CASSLEGLPWELFF
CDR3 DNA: TGCGCCAGCAGCCTAGAGGGACTCCCTTGGGAGCTGTTTTTT

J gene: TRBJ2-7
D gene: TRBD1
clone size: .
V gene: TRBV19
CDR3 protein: CASSIGTGRHYEQYF
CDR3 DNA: TGTGCCAGTAGTATCGGGACAGGGAGGCACTACGAGCAGTACTTC

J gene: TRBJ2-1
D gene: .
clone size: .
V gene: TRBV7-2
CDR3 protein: CASSLDRSEQFF
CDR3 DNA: TGTGCCAGCAGCTTAGATAGGAGTGAGCAGTTCTTC

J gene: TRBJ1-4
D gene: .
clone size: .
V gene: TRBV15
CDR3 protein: CATSRAGLNEKLFF
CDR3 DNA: TGTGCCACCAGCAGGGCGGGCTTAAATGAAAAACTGTTTTTT

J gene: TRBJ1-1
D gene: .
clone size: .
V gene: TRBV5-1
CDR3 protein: CASSFGGNTEAFF
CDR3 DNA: TGCGCCAGCAGCTTCGGCGGGAACACTGAAGCTTTCTTT

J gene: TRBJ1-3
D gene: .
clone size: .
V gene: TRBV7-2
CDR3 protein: CASSLEGVRGNTIYF
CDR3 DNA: TGTGCCAGCAGCTTAGAGGGGGTTCGCGGAAACACCATATATTTT

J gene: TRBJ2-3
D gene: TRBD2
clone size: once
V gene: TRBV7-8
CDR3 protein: CASSRTGGGTDTQYF
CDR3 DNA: TGTGCCAGCAGCCGTACGGGCGGGGGGACAGATACGCAGTATTTT

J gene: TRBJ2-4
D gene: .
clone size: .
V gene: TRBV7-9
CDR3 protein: CASSHRDNGAKNIQYF
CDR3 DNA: TGTGCCAGCAGCCACAGGGATAATGGGGCCAAAAACATTCAGTACTTC

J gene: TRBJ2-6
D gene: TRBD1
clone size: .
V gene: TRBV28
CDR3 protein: CASSLGGQGARGANVLTF
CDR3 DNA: TGTGCCAGCAGTTTAGGCGGACAGGGGGCGAGAGGGGCCAACGTCCTGACTTTC

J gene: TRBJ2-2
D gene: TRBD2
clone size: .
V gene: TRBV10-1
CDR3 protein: CASSETLAGDNGELFF
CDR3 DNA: TGCGCCAGCAGTGAGACGCTAGCGGGAGATAACGGGGAGCTGTTTTTT

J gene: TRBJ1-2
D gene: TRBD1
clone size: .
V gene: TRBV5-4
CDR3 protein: CASSLVGETGNGYTF
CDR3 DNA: TGTGCCAGCAGCTTGGTAGGCGAGACAGGGAATGGCTACACCTTC

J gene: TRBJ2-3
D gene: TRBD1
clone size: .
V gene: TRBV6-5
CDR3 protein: CASSPKKDRGAQYF
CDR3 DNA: TGTGCCAGCAGTCCGAAAAAAGACAGGGGAGCGCAGTATTTT

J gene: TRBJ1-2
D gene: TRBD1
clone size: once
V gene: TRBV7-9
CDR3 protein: CASLGTGVFANYGYTF
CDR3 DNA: TGTGCCAGCCTAGGTACAGGGGTGTTCGCTAACTATGGCTACACCTTC

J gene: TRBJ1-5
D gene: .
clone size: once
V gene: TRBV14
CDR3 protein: CASSPGNFGQPQHF
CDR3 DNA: TGTGCCAGCAGCCCCGGGAATTTCGGACAGCCCCAGCATTTT

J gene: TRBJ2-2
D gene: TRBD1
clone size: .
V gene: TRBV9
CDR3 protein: CASSGTANTGELFF
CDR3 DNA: TGTGCCAGCAGTGGGACAGCGAACACCGGGGAGCTGTTTTTT

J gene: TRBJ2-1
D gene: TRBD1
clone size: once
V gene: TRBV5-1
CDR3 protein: CASADRGSSYNEQFF
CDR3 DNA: TGCGCCAGCGCGGACAGGGGGAGCTCCTACAATGAGCAGTTCTTC

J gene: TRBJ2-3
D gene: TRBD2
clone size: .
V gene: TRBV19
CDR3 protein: CASRTGGPATDTQYF
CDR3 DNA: TGTGCCAGTAGAACGGGAGGGCCTGCCACAGATACGCAGTATTTT

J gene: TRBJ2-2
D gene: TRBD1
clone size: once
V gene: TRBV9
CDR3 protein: CASGPPRAGGGELFF
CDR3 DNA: TGTGCCAGCGGCCCACCTCGGGCAGGGGGCGGGGAGCTGTTTTTT

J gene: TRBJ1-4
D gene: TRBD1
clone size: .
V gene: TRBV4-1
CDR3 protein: CASSQDETGDPTNEKLFF
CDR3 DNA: TGCGCCAGCAGCCAAGATGAGACAGGGGATCCAACTAATGAAAAACTGTTTTTT

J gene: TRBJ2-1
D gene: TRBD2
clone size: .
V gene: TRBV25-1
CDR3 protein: CASRQATSGRGLNEQFF
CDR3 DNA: TGTGCCAGCAGGCAGGCGACTAGCGGGAGGGGGTTGAATGAGCAGTTCTTC

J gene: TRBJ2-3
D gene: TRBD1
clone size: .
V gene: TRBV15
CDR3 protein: CATSPGVDRGADTQYF
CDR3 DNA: TGTGCCACCAGCCCCGGGGTCGACAGGGGGGCAGATACGCAGTATTTT

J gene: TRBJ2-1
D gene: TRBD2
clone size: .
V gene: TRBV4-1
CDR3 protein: CASSQDFLRGGYNEQFF
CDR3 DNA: TGCGCCAGCAGCCAAGACTTCTTACGGGGGGGATACAATGAGCAGTTCTTC